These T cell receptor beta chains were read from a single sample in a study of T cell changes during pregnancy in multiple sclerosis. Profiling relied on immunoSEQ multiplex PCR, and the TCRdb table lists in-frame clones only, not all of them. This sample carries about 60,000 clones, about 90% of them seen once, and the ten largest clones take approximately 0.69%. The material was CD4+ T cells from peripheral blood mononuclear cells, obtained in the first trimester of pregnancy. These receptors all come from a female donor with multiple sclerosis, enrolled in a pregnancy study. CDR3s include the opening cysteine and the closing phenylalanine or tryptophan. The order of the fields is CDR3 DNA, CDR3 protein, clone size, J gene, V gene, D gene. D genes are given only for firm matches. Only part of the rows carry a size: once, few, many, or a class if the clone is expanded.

DNA: TGTGCCACTTCATATGCGCGGGGTCCAGATACGCAGTATTTT; CDR3: CATSYARGPDTQYF; size: once; J: TRBJ2-3; V: TRBV15; D: -
DNA: TGTGCCAGCAGCTTATGGGGGGGCACTGAAGCTTTCTTT; CDR3: CASSLWGGTEAFF; size: few; J: TRBJ1-1; V: TRBV7-2; D: -
DNA: TGTGCCAGCACTATTTCTCCCAGCGATACTTACGAGCAGTACTTC; CDR3: CASTISPSDTYEQYF; size: -; J: TRBJ2-7; V: TRBV5-5; D: -
DNA: TGTGCCAGCAGCGTACAGGGGGAGAACACTGAAGCTTTCTTT; CDR3: CASSVQGENTEAFF; size: few; J: TRBJ1-1; V: TRBV9; D: TRBD1
DNA: TGTGCCTGGAGTGGGGGGGATAGCAATCAGCCCCAGCATTTT; CDR3: CAWSGGDSNQPQHF; size: -; J: TRBJ1-5; V: TRBV30; D: -
DNA: TGTGCCAGTAACCGAGAGACTAACACTGAAGCTTTCTTT; CDR3: CASNRETNTEAFF; size: -; J: TRBJ1-1; V: TRBV19; D: -
DNA: TGCAGCGTTGAAAGGGACAGGGGTCCCGAGCAGTACTTC; CDR3: CSVERDRGPEQYF; size: few; J: TRBJ2-7; V: TRBV29-1; D: TRBD1
DNA: TGTGCCAGCAGCTTATCCGGGACAGGGTTTAACTATGGCTACACCTTC; CDR3: CASSLSGTGFNYGYTF; size: -; J: TRBJ1-2; V: TRBV5-5; D: TRBD1
DNA: TGTGCCAGCAGTTCCCCCACACTAGCGGGTTACGAGCAGTACTTC; CDR3: CASSSPTLAGYEQYF; size: -; J: TRBJ2-7; V: TRBV6-6; D: TRBD2
DNA: TGCGCCAGCAGGGAGACTAGCCAAGAGACCCAGTACTTC; CDR3: CASRETSQETQYF; size: -; J: TRBJ2-5; V: TRBV10-2; D: -
DNA: TGTGCCAGCAGCCCCAGACAGGGGGCTGCCTACGAGCAGTACTTC; CDR3: CASSPRQGAAYEQYF; size: -; J: TRBJ2-7; V: TRBV7-3; D: TRBD1
DNA: TGTGCCAGCAGCCCCCGTTGGGGGGGGGCCACAGATACGCAGTATTTT; CDR3: CASSPRWGGATDTQYF; size: once; J: TRBJ2-3; V: TRBV9; D: -
DNA: TGTGCCAGCAGTTACCTGCCCACAGAATACTATGGCTACACCTTC; CDR3: CASSYLPTEYYGYTF; size: -; J: TRBJ1-2; V: TRBV6-6; D: -
DNA: TGTGCCAGCAGTTACAGGACAGTCAGCTATGGCTACACCTTC; CDR3: CASSYRTVSYGYTF; size: -; J: TRBJ1-2; V: TRBV6-6; D: -
DNA: TGTGCCAGTAGAACAGGGAAGGCTAATGAAAAACTGTTTTTT; CDR3: CASRTGKANEKLFF; size: -; J: TRBJ1-4; V: TRBV19; D: -
DNA: TGTGCCAGCAGTGAGTGGGGCGGGGGAGCCGGGGATACGCAGTATTTT; CDR3: CASSEWGGGAGDTQYF; size: -; J: TRBJ2-3; V: TRBV6-1; D: TRBD2
DNA: TGTGCCAGCAGTGTAGCCGGGACAGGGGCTTCGGGGACCCAGTACTTC; CDR3: CASSVAGTGASGTQYF; size: -; J: TRBJ2-5; V: TRBV6-1; D: TRBD1
DNA: TGCGCCAGCAGCCAGGGCGGCAGGGGGGAGACCCAGTACTTC; CDR3: CASSQGGRGETQYF; size: -; J: TRBJ2-5; V: TRBV4-3; D: TRBD1
DNA: TGTGCCAGCAGCGTAGATCCGAGGTTGAATCAGCCCCAGCATTTT; CDR3: CASSVDPRLNQPQHF; size: -; J: TRBJ1-5; V: TRBV9; D: -
DNA: TGCAGCGCCTCATCAGGGGGGAACACTGAAGCTTTCTTT; CDR3: CSASSGGNTEAFF; size: -; J: TRBJ1-1; V: TRBV29-1; D: TRBD1
DNA: TGTGCCAGCAGCTTAGTTGGCTCCAATCACCAGTTCTTC; CDR3: CASSLVGSNHQFF; size: once; J: TRBJ2-1; V: TRBV13; D: -
DNA: TGCAGTGCCCTCCAGCGTTTTGAGCAGTTCTTC; CDR3: CSALQRFEQFF; size: -; J: TRBJ2-1; V: TRBV20-1; D: -
DNA: TGTGCCAGCAGCCAAGAATCCAGTCCCCAATCCTACGAGCAGTACTTC; CDR3: CASSQESSPQSYEQYF; size: -; J: TRBJ2-7; V: TRBV4-2; D: -
DNA: TGCGCCAGCAGCCAAGGCCTCGGGGAAGGAAAACTGTTTTTT; CDR3: CASSQGLGEGKLFF; size: -; J: TRBJ1-4; V: TRBV4-3; D: -
DNA: TGTGCCAGCAGCGTGGGGGGGACTAACCAAGAGACCCAGTACTTC; CDR3: CASSVGGTNQETQYF; size: -; J: TRBJ2-5; V: TRBV28; D: TRBD2
DNA: TGTGCCAGCAGGATCCAGATGAACACTGAAGCTTTCTTT; CDR3: CASRIQMNTEAFF; size: -; J: TRBJ1-1; V: TRBV7-2; D: -
DNA: TGTGCCAGCAGCGTAGCGAGCGGGGGCCTTTCCTACAATGAGCAGTTCTTC; CDR3: CASSVASGGLSYNEQFF; size: -; J: TRBJ2-1; V: TRBV9; D: TRBD2
DNA: TGCGCCAGCAGCCTCGACAGGGGTAGTGCTTTCTTT; CDR3: CASSLDRGSAFF; size: -; J: TRBJ1-1; V: TRBV4-3; D: TRBD1
DNA: TGTGCCAGCAGTTACGGCTCGGGACAGGGGGCGTTAGCTAACTATGGCTACACCTTC; CDR3: CASSYGSGQGALANYGYTF; size: -; J: TRBJ1-2; V: TRBV27; D: TRBD1
DNA: TGTGCCATCAGTGCGTCTAGCGGGGGGGCAGATACGCAGTATTTT; CDR3: CAISASSGGADTQYF; size: -; J: TRBJ2-3; V: TRBV10-3; D: TRBD2
DNA: TGTGCCAGCAGCTTAGGGGGGACAGGGGGAACTGAAGCTTTCTTT; CDR3: CASSLGGTGGTEAFF; size: once; J: TRBJ1-1; V: TRBV11-3; D: TRBD1
DNA: TGTGCCAGTAGGCAGGGGCAGGTCAGCAATCAGCCCCAGCATTTT; CDR3: CASRQGQVSNQPQHF; size: -; J: TRBJ1-5; V: TRBV19; D: -
DNA: TGTGCCAGCTCACCGTACAGGAACACCGGGGAGCTGTTTTTT; CDR3: CASSPYRNTGELFF; size: -; J: TRBJ2-2; V: TRBV18; D: -
DNA: TGTGCCAGCAGCTTGGAGGGAACATCTGGAAACACCATATATTTT; CDR3: CASSLEGTSGNTIYF; size: few; J: TRBJ1-3; V: TRBV7-9; D: -
DNA: TGTGCCAGTAGTCCGAGACAGGGTCAAGCAGATACGCAGTATTTT; CDR3: CASSPRQGQADTQYF; size: -; J: TRBJ2-3; V: TRBV19; D: TRBD1
DNA: TGTGCCAGCAGCTTGGCGGGCCTAGGAGCTTTCTTT; CDR3: CASSLAGLGAFF; size: -; J: TRBJ1-1; V: TRBV7-2; D: -
DNA: TGTGCCAGCACCTTGACAGGGGTAGGAAACACCATATATTTT; CDR3: CASTLTGVGNTIYF; size: -; J: TRBJ1-3; V: TRBV6-1; D: TRBD1
DNA: TGCGCCAGCAGCCAACCGGGACTACTCGTAGCCGAGCAGTTCTTC; CDR3: CASSQPGLLVAEQFF; size: -; J: TRBJ2-1; V: TRBV4-1; D: TRBD2
DNA: TGTGCCAGCGCGCGGTCGCAGGGCATTAATCAGCCCCAGCATTTT; CDR3: CASARSQGINQPQHF; size: -; J: TRBJ1-5; V: TRBV7-2; D: -
DNA: TGTGCCAGTACGACACAGGGGCGTTTGCATGGCTACACCTTC; CDR3: CASTTQGRLHGYTF; size: -; J: TRBJ1-2; V: TRBV19; D: TRBD1
DNA: TGTGCCAGTAGAGTCGGGGAAAAACTGTTTTTT; CDR3: CASRVGEKLFF; size: few; J: TRBJ1-4; V: TRBV19; D: -
DNA: TGTGCCAGCAGTCTACTAGCGGGGGGGCAGAACACCGGGGAGCTGTTTTTT; CDR3: CASSLLAGGQNTGELFF; size: -; J: TRBJ2-2; V: TRBV7-3; D: TRBD2
DNA: TGTGCCAGCAGCTTGTTTAGTCGGGAGCAGTTCTTC; CDR3: CASSLFSREQFF; size: -; J: TRBJ2-1; V: TRBV5-6; D: -
DNA: TGTGCCAGCAGATCGGGACTAGCGGGGGGCGCCGGGGAGCTGTTTTTT; CDR3: CASRSGLAGGAGELFF; size: once; J: TRBJ2-2; V: TRBV7-2; D: TRBD2
DNA: TGTGCCAGCCTCCGGGACAAGAACACCGGGGAGCTGTTTTTT; CDR3: CASLRDKNTGELFF; size: -; J: TRBJ2-2; V: TRBV2; D: -
DNA: TGTGCCATCAGTGTGGCGGACTATGCAGATACGCAGTATTTT; CDR3: CAISVADYADTQYF; size: -; J: TRBJ2-3; V: TRBV10-3; D: -
DNA: TGTGCCAGCAGCCGAGAGGGGGGGGGAAATGAGCAGTTCTTC; CDR3: CASSREGGGNEQFF; size: -; J: TRBJ2-1; V: TRBV7-2; D: -
DNA: TGCGCCAGCAGCCAAGAGAAGGGGTACACCATATATTTT; CDR3: CASSQEKGYTIYF; size: -; J: TRBJ1-3; V: TRBV4-3; D: -
DNA: TGTGCCAGCTCCACCGGGGGTGCCTACAATGAGCAGTTCTTC; CDR3: CASSTGGAYNEQFF; size: -; J: TRBJ2-1; V: TRBV7-3; D: -
DNA: TGCGCCAGCACGCCAGGACAGGGGCATGGGGATACGCAGTATTTT; CDR3: CASTPGQGHGDTQYF; size: -; J: TRBJ2-3; V: TRBV4-3; D: TRBD1
DNA: TGTGCCAGCAGTGAAGGAACCCTAGCGGGGGCCACAGATACGCAGTATTTT; CDR3: CASSEGTLAGATDTQYF; size: -; J: TRBJ2-3; V: TRBV2; D: TRBD2
DNA: TGTGCCATCAGTGAGTCACAGTCCACAGATACGCAGTATTTT; CDR3: CAISESQSTDTQYF; size: -; J: TRBJ2-3; V: TRBV10-3; D: -
DNA: TGTGCTAGCAGCCCTGACAGCAACTATGGCTACACCTTC; CDR3: CASSPDSNYGYTF; size: -; J: TRBJ1-2; V: TRBV7-6; D: -
DNA: TGTGCCAGTACCCCCAGGGATCTAGGTGTTCAGCCCCAGCATTTT; CDR3: CASTPRDLGVQPQHF; size: -; J: TRBJ1-5; V: TRBV19; D: -